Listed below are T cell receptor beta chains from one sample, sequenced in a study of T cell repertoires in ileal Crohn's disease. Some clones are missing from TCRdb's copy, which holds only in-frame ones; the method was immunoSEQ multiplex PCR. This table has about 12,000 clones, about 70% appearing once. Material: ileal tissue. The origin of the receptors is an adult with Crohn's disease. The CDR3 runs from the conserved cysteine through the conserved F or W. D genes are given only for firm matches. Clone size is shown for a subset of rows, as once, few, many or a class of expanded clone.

CDR3 protein: CASSLATPGGQGRGKDTEAFF; CDR3 DNA: TGCGCCAGCAGCTTGGCCACCCCCGGAGGACAGGGTAGGGGTAAGGACACTGAAGCTTTCTTT; clone size: -; V gene: TRBV5-1; J gene: TRBJ1-1; D gene: TRBD1
CDR3 protein: CASAGGVGETQYF; CDR3 DNA: TGTGCCAGCGCAGGGGGGGTTGGAGAGACCCAGTACTTC; clone size: few; V gene: TRBV27; J gene: TRBJ2-5; D gene: -
CDR3 protein: CASSQELSSSGNTIYF; CDR3 DNA: TGTGCCAGCAGCCAAGAACTGTCGAGCTCTGGAAACACCATATATTTT; clone size: -; V gene: TRBV4-2; J gene: TRBJ1-3; D gene: -
CDR3 protein: CASAGVARYEQYF; CDR3 DNA: TGCGCCAGTGCAGGGGTGGCCCGTTACGAGCAGTACTTC; clone size: -; V gene: TRBV5-1; J gene: TRBJ2-7; D gene: -
CDR3 protein: CSVERGTNEKLFF; CDR3 DNA: TGCAGCGTTGAACGGGGCACTAATGAAAAACTGTTTTTT; clone size: -; V gene: TRBV29-1; J gene: TRBJ1-4; D gene: -
CDR3 protein: CASSMSDSNTEAFF; CDR3 DNA: TGTGCCAGTAGTATGTCTGATTCGAACACTGAAGCTTTCTTT; clone size: medium-sized; V gene: TRBV19; J gene: TRBJ1-1; D gene: -
CDR3 protein: CASSFRPWGLDETQYF; CDR3 DNA: TGTGCCAGCAGCTTCCGGCCCTGGGGACTAGACGAGACCCAGTACTTC; clone size: medium-sized; V gene: TRBV11-2; J gene: TRBJ2-5; D gene: TRBD2
CDR3 protein: CASSSQGSETQYF; CDR3 DNA: TGTGCCAGCAGTTCCCAGGGGAGCGAGACCCAGTACTTC; clone size: -; V gene: TRBV6-6; J gene: TRBJ2-5; D gene: -
CDR3 protein: CASSGIGDTLGYTF; CDR3 DNA: TGTGCCAGCAGTGGAATAGGGGACACCTTAGGCTACACCTTC; clone size: few; V gene: TRBV2; J gene: TRBJ1-2; D gene: -
CDR3 protein: CASTGFSTEQYF; CDR3 DNA: TGTGCCAGCACTGGCTTCTCCACCGAGCAGTACTTC; clone size: -; V gene: TRBV27; J gene: TRBJ2-7; D gene: -
CDR3 protein: CASSQMVGQGYGYTF; CDR3 DNA: TGTGCCAGCAGCCAAATGGTCGGACAGGGCTATGGCTACACCTTC; clone size: few; V gene: TRBV16; J gene: TRBJ1-2; D gene: TRBD1
CDR3 protein: CASSVAFEKLFF; CDR3 DNA: TGCGCCAGCAGTGTAGCCTTTGAAAAACTGTTTTTT; clone size: -; V gene: TRBV10-2; J gene: TRBJ1-4; D gene: -
CDR3 protein: CASSYAGQQEKLFF; CDR3 DNA: TGTGCCAGCAGTTACGCGGGTCAACAGGAAAAACTGTTTTTT; clone size: few; V gene: TRBV6-5; J gene: TRBJ1-4; D gene: -
CDR3 protein: CAWSVGGWDEKLFF; CDR3 DNA: TGTGCCTGGAGTGTAGGAGGGTGGGATGAAAAACTGTTTTTT; clone size: few; V gene: TRBV30; J gene: TRBJ1-4; D gene: -
CDR3 protein: CASSPRFGRGPLTDTQYF; CDR3 DNA: TGTGCCAGCTCACCACGGTTCGGGCGGGGGCCCCTCACAGATACGCAGTATTTT; clone size: -; V gene: TRBV18; J gene: TRBJ2-3; D gene: -
CDR3 protein: CASSPKQGGVDGYTF; CDR3 DNA: TGTGCCAGCAGCCCGAAACAGGGGGGGGTGGATGGCTACACCTTC; clone size: -; V gene: TRBV7-2; J gene: TRBJ1-2; D gene: TRBD1
CDR3 protein: CASSPLGGETQYF; CDR3 DNA: TGTGCCAGCTCACCCCTGGGGGGAGAGACCCAGTACTTC; clone size: -; V gene: TRBV18; J gene: TRBJ2-5; D gene: -
CDR3 protein: CASRRRGGSGELFF; CDR3 DNA: TGTGCCAGCAGGCGGCGGGGGGGCAGCGGGGAGCTGTTTTTT; clone size: -; V gene: TRBV7-2; J gene: TRBJ2-2; D gene: TRBD2
CDR3 protein: CASSVDGSGVTGELFF; CDR3 DNA: TGTGCCAGCAGCGTAGATGGTAGCGGGGTCACCGGGGAGCTGTTTTTT; clone size: -; V gene: TRBV9; J gene: TRBJ2-2; D gene: TRBD2
CDR3 protein: CASSHDRGDTQYF; CDR3 DNA: TGTGCCAGCAGCCATGACAGGGGTGATACGCAGTATTTT; clone size: -; V gene: TRBV7-9; J gene: TRBJ2-3; D gene: TRBD1
CDR3 protein: CASSTGTVNFEQYF; CDR3 DNA: TGCGCCAGCAGCACGGGGACAGTCAACTTCGAGCAGTACTTC; clone size: once; V gene: TRBV5-1; J gene: TRBJ2-7; D gene: TRBD1
CDR3 protein: CASSPAATNLNTEAFF; CDR3 DNA: TGTGCCAGCTCACCGGCAGCTACTAATTTGAACACTGAAGCTTTCTTT; clone size: -; V gene: TRBV18; J gene: TRBJ1-1; D gene: -
CDR3 protein: CASSSGSHEQYF; CDR3 DNA: TGTGCCAGCAGCTCAGGGTCCCACGAGCAGTACTTC; clone size: -; V gene: TRBV6-5; J gene: TRBJ2-7; D gene: -
CDR3 protein: CASSPILDRDFNTEAFF; CDR3 DNA: TGTGCCAGCAGTCCTATCCTGGACAGAGATTTTAACACTGAAGCTTTCTTT; clone size: once; V gene: TRBV27; J gene: TRBJ1-1; D gene: -
CDR3 protein: CASSQGSNTGELFF; CDR3 DNA: TGTGCCAGCAGCCAAGGATCGAACACCGGGGAGCTGTTTTTT; clone size: -; V gene: TRBV4-2; J gene: TRBJ2-2; D gene: -
CDR3 protein: CASSLGRGYWSPNTGELFF; CDR3 DNA: TGTGCCAGCAGTTTAGGTCGGGGTTATTGGTCTCCGAACACCGGGGAGCTGTTTTTT; clone size: -; V gene: TRBV27; J gene: TRBJ2-2; D gene: -
CDR3 protein: CASSEVLGTSNQPQHF; CDR3 DNA: TGTGCCAGCAGTGAAGTGTTAGGGACTAGCAATCAGCCCCAGCATTTT; clone size: -; V gene: TRBV6-1; J gene: TRBJ1-5; D gene: -
CDR3 protein: CASSLGYSRGLHEQFF; CDR3 DNA: TGTGCCAGCAGCTTGGGTTACTCAAGAGGCCTCCATGAGCAGTTCTTC; clone size: -; V gene: TRBV5-6; J gene: TRBJ2-1; D gene: -
CDR3 protein: CASSPGSWETQYF; CDR3 DNA: TGTGCCAGCAGCCCCGGATCGTGGGAGACCCAGTACTTC; clone size: -; V gene: TRBV7-9; J gene: TRBJ2-5; D gene: -
CDR3 protein: CSADRAGGYTF; CDR3 DNA: TGCAGCGCTGACAGGGCGGGGGGCTACACCTTC; clone size: -; V gene: TRBV29-1; J gene: TRBJ1-2; D gene: TRBD1
CDR3 protein: CASSASTGFNGYTF; CDR3 DNA: TGTGCCAGCAGCGCCTCGACAGGGTTTAATGGCTACACCTTC; clone size: once; V gene: TRBV7-2; J gene: TRBJ1-2; D gene: TRBD1
CDR3 protein: CASSYTQTSGNTIYF; CDR3 DNA: TGTGCCAGCAGTTATACCCAGACCTCTGGAAACACCATATATTTT; clone size: once; V gene: TRBV6-6; J gene: TRBJ1-3; D gene: -
CDR3 protein: CASSLTSGGGTPGTQYF; CDR3 DNA: TGTGCCAGCAGCTTAACTAGCGGGGGGGGTACCCCTGGGACCCAGTACTTC; clone size: -; V gene: TRBV11-2; J gene: TRBJ2-5; D gene: TRBD2
CDR3 protein: CASSFSGGGMDEQYF; CDR3 DNA: TGTGCCAGCAGCTTTTCAGGCGGGGGGATGGACGAGCAGTACTTC; clone size: -; V gene: TRBV7-3; J gene: TRBJ2-7; D gene: TRBD2
CDR3 protein: CASSHTGVTETGELFF; CDR3 DNA: TGTGCCAGCAGCCATACGGGGGTCACCGAGACCGGGGAGCTGTTTTTT; clone size: -; V gene: TRBV4-2; J gene: TRBJ2-2; D gene: -
CDR3 protein: CASSPGQENGYTF; CDR3 DNA: TGTGCCAGCTCACCAGGACAGGAGAATGGCTACACCTTC; clone size: -; V gene: TRBV18; J gene: TRBJ1-2; D gene: TRBD1
CDR3 protein: CASSPRDTPNEQFF; CDR3 DNA: TGTGCCAGCAGCCCCCGGGACACCCCCAATGAGCAGTTCTTC; clone size: -; V gene: TRBV11-3; J gene: TRBJ2-1; D gene: -
CDR3 protein: CASSLSPTLSSNTEAFF; CDR3 DNA: TGTGCCAGCAGCTTGTCCCCCACCCTTTCATCGAACACTGAAGCTTTCTTT; clone size: -; V gene: TRBV5-4; J gene: TRBJ1-1; D gene: -
CDR3 protein: CASSLGGRSYEQYF; CDR3 DNA: TGCGCCAGCAGCTTGGGGGGACGGAGCTACGAGCAGTACTTC; clone size: -; V gene: TRBV5-1; J gene: TRBJ2-7; D gene: -
CDR3 protein: CASSLLQGGNQPQHF; CDR3 DNA: TGTGCCAGCAGTTTATTACAGGGAGGCAATCAGCCCCAGCATTTT; clone size: -; V gene: TRBV28; J gene: TRBJ1-5; D gene: -
CDR3 protein: CASSEWDRGNSPLHF; CDR3 DNA: TGTGCCAGCAGTGAATGGGACAGGGGAAATTCACCCCTCCACTTT; clone size: few; V gene: TRBV6-1; J gene: TRBJ1-6; D gene: TRBD1
CDR3 protein: CASSLVGTDTQYF; CDR3 DNA: TGTGCCAGCAGCTTAGTTGGCACAGATACGCAGTATTTT; clone size: -; V gene: TRBV7-9; J gene: TRBJ2-3; D gene: -
CDR3 protein: CASSLTLSGYEQYF; CDR3 DNA: TGTGCCAGCAGCTTGACCCTCTCGGGTTACGAGCAGTACTTC; clone size: -; V gene: TRBV16; J gene: TRBJ2-7; D gene: -
CDR3 protein: CASSAGTSGNNEQFF; CDR3 DNA: TGTGCCAGTAGCGCTGGGACTAGCGGAAACAATGAGCAGTTCTTC; clone size: -; V gene: TRBV19; J gene: TRBJ2-1; D gene: TRBD2
CDR3 protein: CASSLSQTWSDSPLHF; CDR3 DNA: TGTGCCAGCAGTTTATCTCAGACATGGAGCGATTCACCCCTCCACTTT; clone size: -; V gene: TRBV27; J gene: TRBJ1-6; D gene: -
CDR3 protein: CASSYLSGELFF; CDR3 DNA: TGTGCCAGCAGCTACCTATCCGGGGAGCTGTTTTTT; clone size: -; V gene: TRBV7-6; J gene: TRBJ2-2; D gene: -
CDR3 protein: CALPRGRGEDTEAFF; CDR3 DNA: TGCGCCCTCCCTCGGGGCAGGGGAGAGGACACTGAAGCTTTCTTT; clone size: -; V gene: TRBV5-1; J gene: TRBJ1-1; D gene: -
CDR3 protein: CASSIGGPGANYGYTF; CDR3 DNA: TGTGCCAGTAGTATAGGTGGCCCAGGGGCCAACTATGGCTACACCTTC; clone size: few; V gene: TRBV19; J gene: TRBJ1-2; D gene: -
CDR3 protein: CAISDGQGHYGYTF; CDR3 DNA: TGTGCCATCAGTGACGGACAGGGGCACTATGGCTACACCTTC; clone size: medium-sized; V gene: TRBV10-3; J gene: TRBJ1-2; D gene: TRBD1
CDR3 protein: CASSFPTESYGYTF; CDR3 DNA: TGTGCCAGCAGTTTCCCCACCGAGAGCTATGGCTACACCTTC; clone size: -; V gene: TRBV28; J gene: TRBJ1-2; D gene: -
CDR3 protein: CASSLRDTDTQYF; CDR3 DNA: TGTGCCAGCAGTTTAAGGGATACAGATACGCAGTATTTT; clone size: -; V gene: TRBV27; J gene: TRBJ2-3; D gene: -
CDR3 protein: CASGLDGGNTIYF; CDR3 DNA: TGTGCTAGTGGTTTGGACGGGGGGAACACCATATATTTT; clone size: few; V gene: TRBV12-5; J gene: TRBJ1-3; D gene: -
CDR3 protein: CASSVGDPGRGYGYTF; CDR3 DNA: TGCGCCAGCAGCGTGGGGGACCCCGGTAGAGGCTATGGCTACACCTTC; clone size: -; V gene: TRBV5-1; J gene: TRBJ1-2; D gene: -
CDR3 protein: CASRLLGDRDTGELFF; CDR3 DNA: TGTGCCAGCAGATTGCTCGGGGATCGGGACACCGGGGAGCTGTTTTTT; clone size: -; V gene: TRBV5-6; J gene: TRBJ2-2; D gene: -
CDR3 protein: CASSPDPTSYNEQFF; CDR3 DNA: TGTGCCAGCAGTCCGGACCCGACGTCCTACAATGAGCAGTTCTTC; clone size: -; V gene: TRBV7-3; J gene: TRBJ2-1; D gene: -
CDR3 protein: CASSKGPTQPQHF; CDR3 DNA: TGTGCCAGCAGTAAAGGACCCACTCAGCCCCAGCATTTT; clone size: -; V gene: TRBV6-1; J gene: TRBJ1-5; D gene: -